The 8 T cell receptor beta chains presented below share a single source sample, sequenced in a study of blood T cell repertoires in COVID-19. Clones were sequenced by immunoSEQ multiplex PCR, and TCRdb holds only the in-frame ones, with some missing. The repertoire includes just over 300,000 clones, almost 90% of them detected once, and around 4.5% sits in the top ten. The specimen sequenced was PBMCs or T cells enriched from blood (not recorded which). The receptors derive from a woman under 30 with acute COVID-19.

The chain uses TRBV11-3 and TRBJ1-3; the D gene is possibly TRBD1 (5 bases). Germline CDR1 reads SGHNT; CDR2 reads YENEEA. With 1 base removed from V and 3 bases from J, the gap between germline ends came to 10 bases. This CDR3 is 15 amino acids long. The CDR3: CASSLGTGDGNTIYF. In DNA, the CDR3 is TGTGCCAGCAGCTTAGGTACGGGGGATGGAAACACCATATATTTT.

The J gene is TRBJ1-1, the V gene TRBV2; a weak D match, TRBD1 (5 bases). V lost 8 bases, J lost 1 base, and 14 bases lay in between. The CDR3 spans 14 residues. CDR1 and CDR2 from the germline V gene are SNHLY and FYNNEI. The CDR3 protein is CASPRYQGNTEAFF. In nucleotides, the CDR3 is TGTGCCAGCCCCCGTTACCAGGGGAACACTGAAGCTTTCTTT.

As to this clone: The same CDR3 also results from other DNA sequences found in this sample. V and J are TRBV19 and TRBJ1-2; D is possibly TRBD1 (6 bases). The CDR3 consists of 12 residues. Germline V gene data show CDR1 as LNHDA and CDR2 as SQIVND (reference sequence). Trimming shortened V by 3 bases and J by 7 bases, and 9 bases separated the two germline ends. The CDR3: CASSMGGRGYTF. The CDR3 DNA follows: TGTGCCAGTAGTATGGGGGGGCGTGGCTACACCTTC. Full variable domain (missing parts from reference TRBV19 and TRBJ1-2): DGGITQSPKYLFRKEGQNVTLSCEQNLNHDAMYWYRQDPGQGLRLIYYSQIVNDFQKGDIAEGYSVSREKKESFPLTVTSAQKNPTAFYLCASSMGGRGYTFGSGTRLTVV.

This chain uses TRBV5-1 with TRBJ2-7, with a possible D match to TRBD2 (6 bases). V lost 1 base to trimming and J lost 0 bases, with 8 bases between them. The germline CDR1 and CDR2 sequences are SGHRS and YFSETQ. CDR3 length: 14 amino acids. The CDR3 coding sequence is TGCGCCAGCAGCTTGCTAGCGACCTCCTACGAGCAGTACTTC. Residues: CASSLLATSYEQYF.

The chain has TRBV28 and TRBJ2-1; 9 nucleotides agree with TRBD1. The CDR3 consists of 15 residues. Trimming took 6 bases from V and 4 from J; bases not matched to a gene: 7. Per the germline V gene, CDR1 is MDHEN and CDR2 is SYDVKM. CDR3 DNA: TGTGCCAGCAGCCGTCCGGGACAGGGTTACAATGAGCAGTTCTTC. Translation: CASSRPGQGYNEQFF. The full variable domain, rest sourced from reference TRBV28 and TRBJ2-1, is DVKVTQSSRYLVKRTGEKVFLECVQDMDHENMFWYRQDPGLGLRLIYFSYDVKMKEKGDIPEGYSVSREKKERFSLILESASTNQTSMYLCASSRPGQGYNEQFFGPGTRLTVL.

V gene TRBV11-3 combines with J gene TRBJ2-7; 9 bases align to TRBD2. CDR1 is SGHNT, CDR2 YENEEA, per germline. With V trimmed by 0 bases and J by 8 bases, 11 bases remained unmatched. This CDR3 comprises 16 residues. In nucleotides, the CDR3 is TGTGCCAGCAGCTTAGATTTTGGCGGGAGGGCCGGTAAGCAGTACTTC. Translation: CASSLDFGGRAGKQYF.

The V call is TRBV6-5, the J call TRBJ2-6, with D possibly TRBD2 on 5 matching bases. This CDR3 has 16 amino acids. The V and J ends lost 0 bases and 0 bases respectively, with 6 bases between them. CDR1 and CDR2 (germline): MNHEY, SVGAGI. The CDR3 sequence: CASSYSGDSGANVLTF. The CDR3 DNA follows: TGTGCCAGCAGTTACTCGGGAGACTCTGGGGCCAACGTCCTGACTTTC.

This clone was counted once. CDR3 loop: CASSVVSVNTEAFF. DNA for the CDR3: TGTGCCAGCAGCGTAGTTTCGGTGAACACTGAAGCTTTCTTT. The V gene is TRBV9, the J gene TRBJ1-1; no clear D gene. Germline CDR1 and CDR2: SGDLS and YYNGEE. Trimming stripped 0 bases from V and 0 bases from J, with 6 bases between. The length of the CDR3 is 14 residues.